One TCR beta chain is described in this entry. Its antigen is not known. TCRdb re-called the 5' RACE reads with MiXCR, one entry per CDR3 protein. The sample lists around 690,000 distinct CDR3 sequences; 21% were seen once. There are 16 residues in the CDR3. CDR1 MNHEY and CDR2 SVGEGT come from the germline V gene. Deletions cut 2 bases from V and 3 bases from J, with 15 bases between. The data stem from a study of identical twins. Findings and caveats of the study: The abundant beta clonotypes from cord blood had fewer insertions, and memory repertoires had none of this.

These data are also associated with another study on T cells expressing NK-cell markers. That source notes: With respect to HCMV, most of the eight sequenced donors were seropositive, and one was seronegative.

The sequencing sample was made of PBMCs. This chain links TRBV6-2 or TRBV6-3 with TRBJ2-3; D is perhaps TRBD2 (7 bases). The receptor was isolated from a young woman in good health. The CDR3 region has the DNA TGTGCCAGCAGTTACCCGCGGGGGCAGGGGACAGATACGCAGTATTTT. Amino acid sequence: CASSYPRGQGTDTQYF.